What follows is one T cell receptor beta chain and its context. Expressed TCRB transcripts were sequenced after all isolated RNA was converted to cDNA. Assay used: immunoSEQ multiplex PCR; TCRdb lists only in-frame clones, some missing. The sample includes some 150,000 clones, around 51% of them seen just once. These data belong to a study of beta chain features in type 1 diabetes. Background on the study: Across the samples, some 99 million sorted cells were examined in total.

Purities in excess of 95% were seen in all sorted populations. V dropped 4 bases and J dropped 5; count of bases not matched to a gene: 10. This CDR3 region has 15 residues. Germline V gene lookup returns CDR1 SGHTA and CDR2 FQGNSA. The sample taken for sequencing was Tregs from blood. This receptor was obtained from a man between 18 and 35 years old in good health. This chain connects TRBV7-2 to TRBJ2-7, with TRBD1 matching 8 bases. CDR3 sequence: CASSSQGQVFDEQYF. DNA for the CDR3: TGTGCCAGCAGCTCTCAGGGACAGGTTTTCGACGAGCAGTACTTC.